This TCR beta chain was obtained from a study of blood T cell repertoires in COVID-19. Study in general: Sites in the United States, Italy and Spain provided acute and convalescent COVID-19 samples. The cDNA or gDNA used as material had been derived from T cells, B-cell-depleted T cells, or PBMCs.

In germline, CDR1 is LGHNA, CDR2 YNFKEQ. CDR3 length: 15 residues. V was cut by 4 bases and J by 1 base, with 13 bases left in between. As processed by the authors: Reference gene primer amplification in the assay estimated nucleated cell counts. Profiled with immunoSEQ multiplex PCR; TCRdb holds only in-frame clones, not every one. Clone size and V and J calls were adopted from that table, with D and trimming inferred from the DNA. This sample has a few hundred thousand clones, with 85% found just once. Sequencing was carried out using peripheral blood. The chain employs TRBV4-2 and TRBJ1-1; tentatively, D is TRBD1 (6 bases). This clonotype originated in a woman aged 18-29 years with acute or convalescent COVID-19. CDR3 in amino acids: CASSPFGQQNTEAFF. The DNA of the CDR3 is TGTGCCAGCAGCCCTTTCGGACAGCAGAACACTGAAGCTTTCTTT.